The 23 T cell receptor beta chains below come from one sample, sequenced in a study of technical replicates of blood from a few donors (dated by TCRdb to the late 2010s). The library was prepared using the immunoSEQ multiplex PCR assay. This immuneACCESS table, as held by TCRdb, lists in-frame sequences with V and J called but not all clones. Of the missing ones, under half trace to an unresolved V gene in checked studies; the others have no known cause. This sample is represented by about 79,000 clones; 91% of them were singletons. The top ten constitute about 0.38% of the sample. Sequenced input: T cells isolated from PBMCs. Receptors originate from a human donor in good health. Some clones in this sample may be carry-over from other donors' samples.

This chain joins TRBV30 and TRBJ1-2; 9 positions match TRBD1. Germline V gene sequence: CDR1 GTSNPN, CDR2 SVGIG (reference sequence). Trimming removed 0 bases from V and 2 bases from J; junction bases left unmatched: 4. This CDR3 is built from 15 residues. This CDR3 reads CAWSVGGTGNYGYTF. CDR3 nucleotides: TGTGCCTGGAGTGTGGGTGGGACAGGGAACTATGGCTACACCTTC.

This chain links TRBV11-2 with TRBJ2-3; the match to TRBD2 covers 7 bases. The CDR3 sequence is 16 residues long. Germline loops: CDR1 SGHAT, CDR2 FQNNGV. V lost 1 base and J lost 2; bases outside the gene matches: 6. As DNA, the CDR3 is TGTGCCAGCAGCTTAGGGCGGGAGCTTTACACAGATACGCAGTATTTT. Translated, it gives CASSLGRELYTDTQYF.

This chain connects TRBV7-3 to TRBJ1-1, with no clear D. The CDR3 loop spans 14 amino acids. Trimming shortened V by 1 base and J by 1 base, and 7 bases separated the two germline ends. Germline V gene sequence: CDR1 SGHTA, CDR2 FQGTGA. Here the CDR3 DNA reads TGTGCCAGCAGCTTAAATGCAGGGAACACTGAAGCTTTCTTT. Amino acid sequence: CASSLNAGNTEAFF.

The CDR3 DNA reads TGTGCCAGCAGCTTCTTGGGCGCGTCTGGAAACACCATATATTTT. Translating it yields CASSFLGASGNTIYF. V gene TRBV5-6 combines with J gene TRBJ1-3; D unresolved. Trimming took off 2 bases at V and 1 base at J, with 10 bases between the two ends. The CDR3 contains 15 residues. Germline loops: CDR1 SGHDT, CDR2 YYEEEE.

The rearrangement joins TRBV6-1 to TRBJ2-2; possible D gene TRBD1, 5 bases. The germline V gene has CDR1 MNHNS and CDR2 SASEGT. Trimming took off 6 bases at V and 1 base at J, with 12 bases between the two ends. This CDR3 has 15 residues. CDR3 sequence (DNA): TGTGCCAGCAGGATCCTCACAGGGAACACCGGGGAGCTGTTTTTT. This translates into CASRILTGNTGELFF.

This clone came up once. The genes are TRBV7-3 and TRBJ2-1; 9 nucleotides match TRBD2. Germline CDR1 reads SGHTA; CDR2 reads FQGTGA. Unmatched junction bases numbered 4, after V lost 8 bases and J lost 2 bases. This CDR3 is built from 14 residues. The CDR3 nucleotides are TGTGCCAGCGCGGTAGCGGGAGCCTACAATGAGCAGTTCTTC. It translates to CASAVAGAYNEQFF.

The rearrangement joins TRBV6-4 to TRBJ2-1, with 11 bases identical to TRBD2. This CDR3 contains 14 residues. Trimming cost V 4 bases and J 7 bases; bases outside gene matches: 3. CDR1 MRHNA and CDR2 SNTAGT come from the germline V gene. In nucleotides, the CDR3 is TGTGCCAGCAGTGTGGGACTAGCGGCTAATGAGCAGTTCTTC. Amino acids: CASSVGLAANEQFF.

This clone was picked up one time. The CDR3 sequence is CASRSGTSITGELFF. CDR3 sequence (DNA): TGTGCCAGCAGGTCCGGGACTAGTATAACCGGGGAGCTGTTTTTT. The chain is built from TRBV27 and TRBJ2-2; the match to TRBD2 covers 8 bases. V was clipped by 6 bases and J by 5 bases; unmatched bases: 8. The CDR3 sequence is 15 residues long. CDR1 is MNHEY and CDR2 is SMNVEV in the germline V gene (reference sequence).

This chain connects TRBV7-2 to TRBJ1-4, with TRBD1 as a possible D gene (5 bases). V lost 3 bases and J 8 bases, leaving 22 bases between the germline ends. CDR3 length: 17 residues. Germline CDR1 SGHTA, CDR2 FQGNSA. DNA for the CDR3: TGTGCCAGCAGCTTCATACAGACCAGGGCGGTGGAGGAAAAACTGTTTTTT. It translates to CASSFIQTRAVEEKLFF.

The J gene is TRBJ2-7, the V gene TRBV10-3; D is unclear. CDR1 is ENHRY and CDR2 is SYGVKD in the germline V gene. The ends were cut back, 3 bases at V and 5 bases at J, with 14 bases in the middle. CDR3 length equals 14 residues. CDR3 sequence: CAISDLRFADEQYF. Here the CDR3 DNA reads TGTGCCATCAGTGACCTTAGATTTGCGGACGAGCAGTACTTC.

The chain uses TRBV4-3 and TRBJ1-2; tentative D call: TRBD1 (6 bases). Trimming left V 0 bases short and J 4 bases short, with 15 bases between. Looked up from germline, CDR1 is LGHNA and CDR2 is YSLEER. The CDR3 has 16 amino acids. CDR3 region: CASSQDRVDRLYGYTF. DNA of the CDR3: TGCGCCAGCAGCCAAGATCGGGTAGACAGGCTCTATGGCTACACCTTC.

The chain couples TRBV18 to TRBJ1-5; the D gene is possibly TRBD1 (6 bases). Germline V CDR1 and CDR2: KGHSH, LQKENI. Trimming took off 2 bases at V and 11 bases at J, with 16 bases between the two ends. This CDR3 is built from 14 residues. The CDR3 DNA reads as TGTGCCAGCTCACCAACAGGGTATCTTCAATCCCAGCATTTT. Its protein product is CASSPTGYLQSQHF.

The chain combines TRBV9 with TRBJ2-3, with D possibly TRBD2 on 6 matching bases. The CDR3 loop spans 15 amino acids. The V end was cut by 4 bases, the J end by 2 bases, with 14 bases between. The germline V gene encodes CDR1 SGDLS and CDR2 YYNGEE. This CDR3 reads CASSRRRDYTDTQYF. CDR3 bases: TGTGCCAGCAGCCGGAGGAGGGATTACACAGATACGCAGTATTTT.

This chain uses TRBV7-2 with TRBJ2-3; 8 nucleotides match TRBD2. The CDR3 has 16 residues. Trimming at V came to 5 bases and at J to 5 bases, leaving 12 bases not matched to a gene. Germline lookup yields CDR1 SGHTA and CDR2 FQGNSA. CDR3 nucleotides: TGTGCCAGCAGCACCAGCGGGAGTATGGGGAGAGATACGCAGTATTTT. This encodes CASSTSGSMGRDTQYF.

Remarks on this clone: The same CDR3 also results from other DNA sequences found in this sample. The CDR3 here is CASSETAGTEAFF. The CDR3 nucleotides are TGTGCCAGCAGCGAGACAGCGGGCACTGAAGCTTTCTTT. This sequence joins TRBV7-9 and TRBJ1-1; D possibly corresponds to TRBD1 (5 bases). The CDR3 is made up of 13 amino acids. Trimming pared 5 bases from V and 4 bases from J, leaving 11 bases between. Germline-derived CDR1 and CDR2 are SEHNR and FQNEAQ (reference sequence).

CDR3 nucleotides: TGTGCCACTAGAGGTGTTGTCGACACTGAAGCTTTCTTT. This encodes CATRGVVDTEAFF. The chain couples TRBV11-1 to TRBJ1-1, with no clear D. Trimming pared 10 bases from V and 3 bases from J, leaving 15 bases between. Germline CDR1 SGHAT, CDR2 FQDESV (reference sequence). This CDR3 spans 13 amino acids.

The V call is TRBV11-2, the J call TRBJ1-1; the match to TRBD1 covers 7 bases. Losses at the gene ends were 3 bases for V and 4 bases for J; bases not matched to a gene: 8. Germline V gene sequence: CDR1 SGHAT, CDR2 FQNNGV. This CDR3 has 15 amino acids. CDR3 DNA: TGTGCCAGCAGCTTCCTTCACAGGGGCGGCACTGAAGCTTTCTTT. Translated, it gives CASSFLHRGGTEAFF. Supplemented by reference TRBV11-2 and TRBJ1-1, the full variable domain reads EAGVAQSPRYKIIEKRQSVAFWCNPISGHATLYWYQQILGQGPKLLIQFQNNGVVDDSQLPKDRFSAERLKGVDSTLKIQPAKLEDSAVYLCASSFLHRGGTEAFFGQGTRLTVV.

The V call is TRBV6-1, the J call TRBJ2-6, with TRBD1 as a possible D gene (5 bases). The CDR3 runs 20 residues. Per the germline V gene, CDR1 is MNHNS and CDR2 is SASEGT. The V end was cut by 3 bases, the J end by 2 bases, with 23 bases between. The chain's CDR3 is CASSDSLLVGAHAGANVLTF. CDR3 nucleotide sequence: TGTGCCAGCAGTGATTCCCTACTGGTAGGGGCCCACGCTGGGGCCAACGTCCTGACTTTC.

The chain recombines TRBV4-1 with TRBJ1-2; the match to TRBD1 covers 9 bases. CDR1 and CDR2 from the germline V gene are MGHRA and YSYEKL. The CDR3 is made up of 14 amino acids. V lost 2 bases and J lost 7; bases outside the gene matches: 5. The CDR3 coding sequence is TGCGCCAGCAGCCAACCAGGGACAGGGCGTGGCTACACCTTC. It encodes CASSQPGTGRGYTF.

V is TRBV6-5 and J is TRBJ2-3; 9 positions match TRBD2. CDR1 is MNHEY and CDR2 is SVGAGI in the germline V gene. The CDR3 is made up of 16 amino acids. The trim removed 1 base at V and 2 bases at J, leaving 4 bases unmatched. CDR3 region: CASSYWRTSDTDTQYF. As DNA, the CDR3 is TGTGCCAGCAGTTACTGGCGGACTAGCGACACAGATACGCAGTATTTT.

The CDR3 region has the DNA TGCAGCGCTGGGACAGGGTTTTTTGAGCAGTTCTTC. Its protein is CSAGTGFFEQFF. The chain joins TRBV29-1 to TRBJ2-1; 9 nucleotides line up with TRBD1. Germline V CDR1 and CDR2: SQVTM, ANQGSEA. The length of the CDR3 is 12 residues. J lost 9 bases, V lost 7 bases, and 7 bases had no gene match.

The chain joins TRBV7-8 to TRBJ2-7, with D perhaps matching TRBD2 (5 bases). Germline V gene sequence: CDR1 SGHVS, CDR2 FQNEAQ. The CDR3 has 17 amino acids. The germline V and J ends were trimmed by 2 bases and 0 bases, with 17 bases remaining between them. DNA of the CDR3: TGTGCCAGCAGCTTACCAACGACGGGATCCCTCTCCTACGAGCAGTACTTC. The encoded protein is CASSLPTTGSLSYEQYF.

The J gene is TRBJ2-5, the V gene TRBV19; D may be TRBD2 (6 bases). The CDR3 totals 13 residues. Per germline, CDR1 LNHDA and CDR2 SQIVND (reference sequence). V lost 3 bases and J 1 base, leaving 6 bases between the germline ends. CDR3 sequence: CASSIGGQETQYF. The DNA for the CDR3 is TGTGCCAGTAGTATCGGGGGCCAAGAGACCCAGTACTTC.